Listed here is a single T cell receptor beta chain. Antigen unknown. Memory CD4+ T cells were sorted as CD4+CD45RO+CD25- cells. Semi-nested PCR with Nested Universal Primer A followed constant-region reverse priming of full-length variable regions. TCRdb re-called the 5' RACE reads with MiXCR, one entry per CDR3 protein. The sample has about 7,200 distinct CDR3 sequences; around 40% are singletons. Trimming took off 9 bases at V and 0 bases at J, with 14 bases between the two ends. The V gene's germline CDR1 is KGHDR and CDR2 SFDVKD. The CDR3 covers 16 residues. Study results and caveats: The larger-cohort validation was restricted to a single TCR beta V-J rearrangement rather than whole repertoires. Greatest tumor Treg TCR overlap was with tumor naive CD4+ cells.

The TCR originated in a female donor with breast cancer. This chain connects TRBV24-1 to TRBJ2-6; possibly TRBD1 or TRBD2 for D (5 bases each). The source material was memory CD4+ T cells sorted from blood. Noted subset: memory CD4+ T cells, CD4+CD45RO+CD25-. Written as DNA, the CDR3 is TGTGCCACCGGGGGACCTTCTGGCTCTGGGGCCAACGTCCTGACTTTC. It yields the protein CATGGPSGSGANVLTF.